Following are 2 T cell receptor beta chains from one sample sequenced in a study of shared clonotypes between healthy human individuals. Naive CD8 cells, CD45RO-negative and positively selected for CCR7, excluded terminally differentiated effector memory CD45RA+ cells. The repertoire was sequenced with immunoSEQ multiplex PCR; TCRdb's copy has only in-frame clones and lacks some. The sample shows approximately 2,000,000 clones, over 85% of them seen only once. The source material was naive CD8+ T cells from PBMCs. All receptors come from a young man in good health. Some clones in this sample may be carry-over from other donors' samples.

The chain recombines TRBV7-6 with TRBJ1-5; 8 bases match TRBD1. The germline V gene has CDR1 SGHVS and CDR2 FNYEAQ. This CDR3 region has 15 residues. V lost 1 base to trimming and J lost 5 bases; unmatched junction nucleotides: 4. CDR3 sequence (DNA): TGTGCCAGCAGCTTAGGGACAGGGTGGGATCAGCCCCAGCATTTT. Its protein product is CASSLGTGWDQPQHF.

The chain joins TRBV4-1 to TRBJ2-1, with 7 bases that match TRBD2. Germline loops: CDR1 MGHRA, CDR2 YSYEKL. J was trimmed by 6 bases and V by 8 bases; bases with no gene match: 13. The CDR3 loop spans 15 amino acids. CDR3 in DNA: TGCGCCAGCGCTTCGGAACCGGGGACTATCAATGAGCAGTTCTTC. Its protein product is CASASEPGTINEQFF.